This T cell receptor beta chain was identified in a study of shared clonotypes between healthy human individuals. Sequencing was performed with immunoSEQ multiplex PCR; in TCRdb, only in-frame clones are kept and a portion is missing. Here the sample spans 2 million to 3 million clones, about 92% being singletons. V lost 2 bases and J lost 7; bases outside the gene matches: 7. This CDR3 is built from 16 residues. CDR1 is SGHTA, CDR2 FQGTGA, per germline. The V gene is TRBV7-3, the J gene TRBJ2-1; 11 bases match TRBD2. The specimen sequenced was naive CD4+ T cells sorted from blood. Subset in this sample: CD45RA+ positively selected. The TCR was taken from a man between 18 and 35 years old in good health. CDR3 DNA sequence: TGTGCCAGCAGCTTAGCACGTCTAGCGGGGGGTAATGAGCAGTTCTTC. It yields the protein CASSLARLAGGNEQFF.